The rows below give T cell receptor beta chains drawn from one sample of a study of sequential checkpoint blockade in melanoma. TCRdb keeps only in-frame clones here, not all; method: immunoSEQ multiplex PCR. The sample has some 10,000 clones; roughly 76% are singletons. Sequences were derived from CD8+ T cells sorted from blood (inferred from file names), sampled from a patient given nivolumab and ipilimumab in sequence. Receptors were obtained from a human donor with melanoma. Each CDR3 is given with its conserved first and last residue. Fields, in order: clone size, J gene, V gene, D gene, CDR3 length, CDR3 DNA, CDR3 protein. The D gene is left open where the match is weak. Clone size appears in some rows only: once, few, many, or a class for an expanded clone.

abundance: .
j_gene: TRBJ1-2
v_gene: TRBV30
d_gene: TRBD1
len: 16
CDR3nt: TGTGCCTGCCGCCAACTCCGGGACAGGAGTAACTATGGCTACACCTTC
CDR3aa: CACRQLRDRSNYGYTF

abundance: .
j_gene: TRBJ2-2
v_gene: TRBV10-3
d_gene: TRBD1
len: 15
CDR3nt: TGTGCCATCAGGGGACAGGGTAGAAACACCGGGGAGCTGTTTTTT
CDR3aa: CAIRGQGRNTGELFF

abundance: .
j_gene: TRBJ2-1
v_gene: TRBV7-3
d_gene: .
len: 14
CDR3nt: TGTGCCAGCAGCTTAACCGGGACTCACAATGAGCAGTTCTTC
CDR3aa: CASSLTGTHNEQFF

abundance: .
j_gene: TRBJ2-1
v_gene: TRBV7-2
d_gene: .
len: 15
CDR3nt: TGTGCCAGCAGCTTTCGGTTTCAGGGGTCTAGTGAGCAGTTCTTC
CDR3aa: CASSFRFQGSSEQFF

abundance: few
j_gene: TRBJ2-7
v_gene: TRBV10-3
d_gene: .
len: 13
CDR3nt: TGTGCCATCAGTGACCCGACTAGTAACGAGCAGTACTTC
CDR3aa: CAISDPTSNEQYF

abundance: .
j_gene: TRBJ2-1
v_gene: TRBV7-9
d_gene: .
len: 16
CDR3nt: TGTGCCAGCAGCCATATTGAACAGGGTACATACAATGAGCAGTTCTTC
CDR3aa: CASSHIEQGTYNEQFF

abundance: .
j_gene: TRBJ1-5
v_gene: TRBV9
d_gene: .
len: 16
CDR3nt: TGTGCCAGCAGCGTAGCGGGGTTCGAGGTAGGACAGCCCCAGCATTTT
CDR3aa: CASSVAGFEVGQPQHF

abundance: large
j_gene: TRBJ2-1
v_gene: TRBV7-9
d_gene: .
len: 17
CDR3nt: TGTGCCAGCAGCTTTTTATTGGAGACGAGCTCCTACAATGAGCAGTTCTTC
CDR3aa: CASSFLLETSSYNEQFF

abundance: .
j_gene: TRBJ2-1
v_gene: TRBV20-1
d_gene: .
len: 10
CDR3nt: TGCAGTGCAGCTGGACTGGAGCAGTTCTTC
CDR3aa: CSAAGLEQFF

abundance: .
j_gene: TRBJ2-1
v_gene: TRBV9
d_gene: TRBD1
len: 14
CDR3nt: TGTGCCAGCAGCGGGGACAGGGGTAGGAATGAGCAGTTCTTC
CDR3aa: CASSGDRGRNEQFF

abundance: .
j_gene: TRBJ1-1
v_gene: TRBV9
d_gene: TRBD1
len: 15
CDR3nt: TGTGCCAGCAGCCGGACAGGGGGCCCAAACACTGAAGCTTTCTTT
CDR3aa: CASSRTGGPNTEAFF

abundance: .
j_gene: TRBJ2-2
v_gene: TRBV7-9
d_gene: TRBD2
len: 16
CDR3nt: TGTGCCAGCGGGGCTCTGCTAGCGGAGAACACCGGGGAGCTGTTTTTT
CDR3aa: CASGALLAENTGELFF

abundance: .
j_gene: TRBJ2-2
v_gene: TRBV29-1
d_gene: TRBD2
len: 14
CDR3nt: TGCAGCGTTATAGCGGGACCGAACACCGGGGAGCTGTTTTTT
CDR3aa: CSVIAGPNTGELFF

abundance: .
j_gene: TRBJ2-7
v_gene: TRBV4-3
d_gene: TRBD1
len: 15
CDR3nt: TGCGCCAGCAGCCAAGACCGGACAGGGAACTACGAGCAGTACTTC
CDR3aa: CASSQDRTGNYEQYF

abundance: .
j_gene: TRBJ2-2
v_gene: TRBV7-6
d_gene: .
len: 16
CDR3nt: TGTGCCAGCAGCTTAGTAGGAGGGTTGGCCACCGGGGAGCTGTTTTTT
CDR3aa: CASSLVGGLATGELFF

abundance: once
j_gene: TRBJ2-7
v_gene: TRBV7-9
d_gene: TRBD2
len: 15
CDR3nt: TGTGCCAGCAGCCAGGGACTAGCGGGAGTGGTCGAGCAGTACTTC
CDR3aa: CASSQGLAGVVEQYF

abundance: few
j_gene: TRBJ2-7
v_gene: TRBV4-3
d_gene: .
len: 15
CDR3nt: TGCGCCAGCAGCCAGACCACGTCAGGGGGGTACGAGCAGTACTTC
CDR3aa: CASSQTTSGGYEQYF

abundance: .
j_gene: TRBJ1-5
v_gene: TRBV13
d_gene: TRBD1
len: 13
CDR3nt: TGTGCCAGCAGCGACAGGGGTTCTCAGCCCCAGCATTTT
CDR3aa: CASSDRGSQPQHF

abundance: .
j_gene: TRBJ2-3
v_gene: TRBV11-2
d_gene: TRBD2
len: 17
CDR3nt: TGTGCCAGCAGCTTTGAGGGGGACGGACTAGCCACAGATACGCAGTATTTT
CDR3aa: CASSFEGDGLATDTQYF

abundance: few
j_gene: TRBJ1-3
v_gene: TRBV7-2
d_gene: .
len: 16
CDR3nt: TGTGCCAGCAGCTTTAGGACAACCGAAACGGGAAACACCATATATTTT
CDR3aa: CASSFRTTETGNTIYF

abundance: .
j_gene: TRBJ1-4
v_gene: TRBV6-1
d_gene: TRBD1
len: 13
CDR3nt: TGTGCCACCAGGGGGAGCCACAATGAAAAACTGTTTTTT
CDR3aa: CATRGSHNEKLFF

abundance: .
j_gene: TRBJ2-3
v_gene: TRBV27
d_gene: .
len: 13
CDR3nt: TGTGCCAGCAGTCGACAGGACCTAGATACGCAGTATTTT
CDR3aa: CASSRQDLDTQYF

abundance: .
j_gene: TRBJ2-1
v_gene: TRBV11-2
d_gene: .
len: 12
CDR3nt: TGTGCCAGCACCTCATCAGGTTATGAGCAGTTCTTC
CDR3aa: CASTSSGYEQFF

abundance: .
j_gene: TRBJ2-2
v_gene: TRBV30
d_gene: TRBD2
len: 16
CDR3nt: TGTGCCTGGAGTCTCCTAGCGGGATCTAACACCGGGGAGCTGTTTTTT
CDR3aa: CAWSLLAGSNTGELFF

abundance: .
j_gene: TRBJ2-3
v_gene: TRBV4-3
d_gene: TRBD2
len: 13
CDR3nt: TGCGCCAGCAGCCAGGGGGGGTCAGATACGCAGTATTTT
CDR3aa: CASSQGGSDTQYF